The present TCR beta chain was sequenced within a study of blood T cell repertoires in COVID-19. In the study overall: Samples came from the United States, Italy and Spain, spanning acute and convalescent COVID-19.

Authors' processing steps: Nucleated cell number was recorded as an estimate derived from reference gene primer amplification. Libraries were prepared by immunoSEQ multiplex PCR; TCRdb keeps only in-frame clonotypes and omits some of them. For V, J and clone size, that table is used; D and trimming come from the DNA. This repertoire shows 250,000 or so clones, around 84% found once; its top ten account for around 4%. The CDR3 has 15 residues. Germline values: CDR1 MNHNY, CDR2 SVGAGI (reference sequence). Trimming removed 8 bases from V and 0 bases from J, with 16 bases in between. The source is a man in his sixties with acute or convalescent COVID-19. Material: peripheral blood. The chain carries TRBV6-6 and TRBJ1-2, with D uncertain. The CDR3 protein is CASSRGIATNYGYTF. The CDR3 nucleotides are TGTGCCAGCTCCCGGGGAATCGCTACTAACTATGGCTACACCTTC.